This note documents a single T cell receptor (beta chain) sequence. In this sample, this clonotype turned up many times. Which antigen it targets is not known. No per-base quality is available; no much larger clone lies one base away. Via the germline V gene (reference sequence), CDR1 is MNHEY and CDR2 SMNVEV. Relative to germline, V is 4 bases shorter and J is 2 bases shorter, with 6 bases between their ends. The CDR3 holds 13 amino acids from the cysteine to the phenylalanine. The kept DNA is CDR3 alone, 39 bases in frame from the first base. The method was 5' RACE. The data were produced on an Illumina HiSeq 2500. The second PCR ran for about 6 to 11 cycles and used a J-beta primer mix along with a sample-barcoded 5' primer. A template-switch 5' adaptor carrying 12 random nucleotides introduced a unique molecular identifier onto each TCR beta cDNA molecule. Each sample yielded at least 2.5 million CDR3-containing paired-end reads. All of the RNA was converted into first-strand cDNA using the Mint cDNA synthesis kit, with a TRBC-specific oligonucleotide serving as the primer. Following uracil-DNA glycosylase treatment, all cDNA underwent a first 18-cycle PCR with the universal primers M1SS and BC2_uni_R. Concerning the study's data processing: Each sample was normalized by randomly selecting 1 million high-quality reads, each carrying a distinct molecular identifier. Reads sharing molecular identifiers were discarded rather than binned into consensus sequences. MiTCR, with a Q25 quality threshold and the strictest error-elimination algorithm, was used for CDR3 identification, clonotype clustering and error correction. A nonparametric unseen species model using Euler transformation provided a lower-bound estimate of total TCR beta diversity. In TCRdb, the public reads were trimmed at Q25 with fastp and aligned with MiXCR, with productive beta chains retained. One record per CDR3 amino acid sequence lists the most common genes and DNA. The V and J calls were determined by TCRdb, not by the authors. In this sample the table shows just under 750,000 distinct CDR3 sequences, 22% of which occur a single time. The ten largest account for 20% to 25% of the sample.

This entry is derived from a study of blood T cells in healthy people across ages (dated by TCRdb to 2013 to 2016). Notes on the research overall: In model experiments, template switching captured about one uniquely barcoded TCR beta cDNA molecule for every two T cells. To avoid experimental bias, donors of different ages were randomly spread across the sequencing lanes. Donors were grouped into four age groups: young (average 16 years), middle-aged (about 40), aged (approximately 58) and long-lived (approximately 78). Age-related changes in TCR beta repertoire diversity were measured in the study by deep sequencing normalized with unique cDNA molecular identifiers. The study analyzed two additional independent replicas of 1 million unique cDNA reads from the same blood draw for two donors, one aged 18 to 29 and one aged 80 or older.

Results the study describes overall, beyond this receptor: Compared with the aged group, more naive CD4+ T cells, fewer expanded clones and increased TCR diversity were shown by the long-lived group, suggesting age selection. Estimates of total diversity based on one million sequenced T cells were considered lower bounds and underestimates. Conclusive comparison of naive and antigen-experienced compartments was prevented by the profiling of bulk unsorted PBMCs. Observed TCR beta diversity per million T cells fell roughly linearly with age, and a significant reduction was already apparent by age about 43. Because the CMV infection status of the donors was unknown, age-related changes in expanded clonotypes may potentially have been confounded. The percentage of naive T cells measured by flow cytometry correlated strongly with observed TCR beta diversity.

Donors were a few dozen systemically healthy Caucasian individuals from Russia aged roughly 6 to 100 years. Ten milliliters of peripheral blood were drawn from each donor into EDTA-treated Vacutainer tubes. PBMCs were isolated by Ficoll-Paque density-gradient centrifugation, with at least 7 million obtained per sample. Total RNA was extracted from PBMCs with Trizol reagent, with at least 6 micrograms obtained per sample. For every donor, flow cytometry on a PBMC aliquot measured the percentage of naive CD45RAhigh/CD27high T cells. The rearrangement joined TRBV27 to TRBJ2-1, with the D gene not clear enough to name. The sequence was collected from a man aged 65 to 79 in good health. The sample comprised blood. The CDR3 here reads CASSSPTYNEQFF. The DNA sequence is given as TGTGCCAGCAGTTCGCCTACCTACAATGAGCAGTTCTTC.